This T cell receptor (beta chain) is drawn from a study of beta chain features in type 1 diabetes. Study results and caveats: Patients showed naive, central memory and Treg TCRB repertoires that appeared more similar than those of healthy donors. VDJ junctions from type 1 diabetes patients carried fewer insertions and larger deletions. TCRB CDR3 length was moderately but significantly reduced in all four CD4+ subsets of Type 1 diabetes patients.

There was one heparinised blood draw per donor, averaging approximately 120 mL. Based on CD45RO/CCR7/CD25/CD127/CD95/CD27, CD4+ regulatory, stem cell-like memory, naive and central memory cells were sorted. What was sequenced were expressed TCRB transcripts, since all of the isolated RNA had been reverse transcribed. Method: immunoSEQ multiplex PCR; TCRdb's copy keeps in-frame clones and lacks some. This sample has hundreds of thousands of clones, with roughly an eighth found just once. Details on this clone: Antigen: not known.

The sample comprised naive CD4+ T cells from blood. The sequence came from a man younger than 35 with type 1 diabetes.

The CDR3 DNA reads TGTGCCAGCAGCTCCCCCGGGGGGCCCAACTATGGCTACACCTTC. Encoded protein: CASSSPGGPNYGYTF. The chain recombines TRBV21-1 with TRBJ1-2. TRBV21-1 has pseudogene status. The CDR3 runs to 15 residues.